The text below deals with one T cell receptor beta chain. Its antigen is unidentified. The sample originates from a study of human T cells and chemical hapten exposure. Looking at the study overall: Variability of per-sample TCR yields stemmed mainly from small differences in pooled library volume. Study-wide points: After DPC sensitization, TCRs above 1 in 1000 frequency showed no change.

The study extracted total RNA from unfractionated whole blood. Attachment of unique molecular identifiers to individual cDNA molecules was performed in the library. Original handling: With a range of 23,224 to 690,600, the median per sample was around 96,000 TCRs. One entry per CDR3 protein results from TCRdb running MiXCR on the 5' RACE reads. TCRdb's processing, not the authors', yielded these V and J calls. In the table there are under 100,000 distinct CDR3 sequences, roughly 15% of which are singletons. This CDR3 is 14 amino acids long. V was pared by 6 bases and J by 1 base, with 12 bases between. Germline lookup yields CDR1 SGHTA and CDR2 FQGNSA.

This rearrangement joins TRBV7-2 to TRBJ1-1; D uncertain. This clonotype was obtained from a female donor in good health. This chain's CDR3 is CASRVREANTEAFF. The CDR3 DNA sequence: TGTGCCAGCAGAGTGAGAGAAGCGAACACTGAAGCTTTCTTT.